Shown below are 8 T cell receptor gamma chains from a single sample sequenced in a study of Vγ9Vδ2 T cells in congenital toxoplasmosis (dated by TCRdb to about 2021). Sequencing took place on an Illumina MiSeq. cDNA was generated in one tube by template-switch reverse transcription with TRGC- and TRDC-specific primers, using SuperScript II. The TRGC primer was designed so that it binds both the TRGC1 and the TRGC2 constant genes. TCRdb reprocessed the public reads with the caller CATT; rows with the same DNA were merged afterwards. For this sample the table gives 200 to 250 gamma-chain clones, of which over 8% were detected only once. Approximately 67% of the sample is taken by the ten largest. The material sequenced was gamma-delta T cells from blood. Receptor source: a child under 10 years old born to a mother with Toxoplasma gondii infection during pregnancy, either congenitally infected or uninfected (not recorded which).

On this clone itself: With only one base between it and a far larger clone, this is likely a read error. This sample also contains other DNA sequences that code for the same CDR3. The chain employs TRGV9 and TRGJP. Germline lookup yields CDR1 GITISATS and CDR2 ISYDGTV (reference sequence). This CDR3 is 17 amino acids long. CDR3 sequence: CALWEVRIGLGKKIKVF. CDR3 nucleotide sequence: TGTGCCTTGTGGGAGGTGCGTATCGGATTGGGTAAAAAAATCAAGGTATTT.

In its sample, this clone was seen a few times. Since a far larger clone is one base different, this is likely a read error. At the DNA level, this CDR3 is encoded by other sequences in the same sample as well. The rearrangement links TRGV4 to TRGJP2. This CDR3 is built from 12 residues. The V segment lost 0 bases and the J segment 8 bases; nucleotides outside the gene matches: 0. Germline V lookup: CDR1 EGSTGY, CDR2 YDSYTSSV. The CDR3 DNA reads TGTGCCACCTGGGATGGGGATTGGATCAAGACGTTT. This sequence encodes CATWDGDWIKTF.

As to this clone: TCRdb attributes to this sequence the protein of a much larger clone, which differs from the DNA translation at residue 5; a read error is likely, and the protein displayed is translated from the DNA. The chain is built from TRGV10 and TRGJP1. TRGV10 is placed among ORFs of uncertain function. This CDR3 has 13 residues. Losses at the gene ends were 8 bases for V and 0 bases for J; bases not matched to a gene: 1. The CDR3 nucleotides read TGTGCTGCGTGGAATACCACTGGTTGGTTCAAGATATTT. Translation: CAAWNTTGWFKIF.

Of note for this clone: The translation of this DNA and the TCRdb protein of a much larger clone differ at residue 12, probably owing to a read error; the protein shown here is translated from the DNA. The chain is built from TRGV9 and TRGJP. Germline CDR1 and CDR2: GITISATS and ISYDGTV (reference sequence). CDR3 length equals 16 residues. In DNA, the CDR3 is TGTGCCTTGTGGGAGGTGCAAGAGTTGGGCAAAGAAATCAAGGTATTT. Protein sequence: CALWEVQELGKEIKVF.

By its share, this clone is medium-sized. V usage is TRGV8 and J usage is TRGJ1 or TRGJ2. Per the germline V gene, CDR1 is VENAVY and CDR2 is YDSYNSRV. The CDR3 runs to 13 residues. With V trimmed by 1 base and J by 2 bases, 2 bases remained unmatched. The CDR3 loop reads CATWDSYYYKKLF. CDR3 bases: TGTGCCACCTGGGATAGCTATTATTATAAGAAACTCTTT.

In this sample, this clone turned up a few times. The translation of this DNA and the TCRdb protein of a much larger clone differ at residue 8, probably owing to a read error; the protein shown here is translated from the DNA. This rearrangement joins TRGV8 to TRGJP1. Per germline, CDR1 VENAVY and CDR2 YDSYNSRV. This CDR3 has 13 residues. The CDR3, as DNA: TGTGCCACCTGGGATACCACTAGTTGGTTCAAGATATTT. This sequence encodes CATWDTTSWFKIF.

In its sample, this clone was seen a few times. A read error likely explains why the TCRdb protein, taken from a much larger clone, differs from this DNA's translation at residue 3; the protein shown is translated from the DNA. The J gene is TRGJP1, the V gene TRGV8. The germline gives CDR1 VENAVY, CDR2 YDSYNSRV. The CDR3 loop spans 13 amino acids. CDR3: CASWDTTGWFKIF. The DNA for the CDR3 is TGTGCCTCCTGGGATACCACTGGTTGGTTCAAGATATTT.

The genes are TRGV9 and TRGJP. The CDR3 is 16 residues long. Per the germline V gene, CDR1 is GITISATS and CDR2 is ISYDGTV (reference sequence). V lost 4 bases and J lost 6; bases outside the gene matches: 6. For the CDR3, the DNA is TGTGCCTTGTGGGAAGGCTTAGAGTTGGGCAAAAAAATCAAGGTATTT. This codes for CALWEGLELGKKIKVF.